The 30 T cell receptor beta chains listed next were all sequenced from one sample in a study of blood T cells in healthy people across ages. The use of a sample-barcoded 5' primer and a J-beta primer mix characterized a second PCR of roughly 6 to 11 cycles. TCRdb processed the 5' RACE reads anew with MiXCR; each CDR3 protein has one entry. The table records over 700,000 distinct CDR3 sequences, about 25% of them present only once. Separately, the same data were catalogued under a study of T cells of mothers and their children.

The sample taken for sequencing was blood. The source of these receptors is a boy younger than 18 in good health.

This clonotype was counted between two and nine times. This sequence joins TRBV28 and TRBJ2-1; a weak D match, TRBD1 (5 bases). This CDR3 is built from 14 residues. Germline V gene lookup returns CDR1 MDHEN and CDR2 SYDVKM. Trimming pared 3 bases from V and 3 bases from J, leaving 9 bases between. The CDR3 bases are TGTGCCAGCAGTTTGCCAGGGATCTACAATGAGCAGTTCTTC. As protein: CASSLPGIYNEQFF.

V usage is TRBV20-1 and J usage is TRBJ2-5, with 7 bases identical to TRBD1. Near its end, the DNA agrees better with TRBJ2-7, so the J call may be wrong. In germline, CDR1 is DFQATT, CDR2 SNEGSKA (reference sequence). The CDR3 has 14 amino acids. Written as DNA, the CDR3 is TGCAGTGCCAAGACAGGGTTCGGTACCTACGAGCAGTACTTC. Protein product: CSAKTGFGTYEQYF.

This clonotype was seen more than once but under ten times. The chain recombines TRBV4-3 with TRBJ2-2; tentative D call: TRBD1 (5 bases). From germline, CDR1 is LGHNA and CDR2 YSLEER. The CDR3 loop spans 16 amino acids. Trimming removed 2 bases from V and 1 base from J, with 11 bases in between. The CDR3 DNA reads TGCGCCAGCAGCCAACGAGTAGGGGTGAACACCGGGGAGCTGTTTTTT. As protein: CASSQRVGVNTGELFF.

CDR3 coding DNA: TGTGCCAGCAGCCAGTGGCAGCGGGGAACCGAGACCCAGTACTTC. It is translated as CASSQWQRGTETQYF. V and J are TRBV13 and TRBJ2-5; 7 bases fit TRBD2. Germline-derived CDR1 and CDR2 are PRHDT and FYEKMQ (reference sequence). V trimming: 5 bases; J trimming: 5 bases; junction bases outside the gene matches: 11. The CDR3 is 15 amino acids.

This clonotype was seen only a few times. The chain recombines TRBV10-2 with TRBJ1-5; TRBD1 is a possible D gene (6 bases). This CDR3 comprises 16 residues. Germline CDR1 reads WSHSY; CDR2 reads SAAADI. The V gene lost 3 bases and the J gene lost 3 bases, with 15 bases spanning the gap. Written as DNA, the CDR3 is TGCGCCAGCAGTGACTTCTACCGGGACAACAATCAGCCCCAGCATTTT. Translation: CASSDFYRDNNQPQHF.

The chain carries TRBV5-6 and TRBJ1-6; no clear D gene. CDR1 and CDR2 (germline): SGHDT, YYEEEE. V was clipped by 0 bases and J by 6 bases, with 4 bases between them. The CDR3 is 13 residues long. The CDR3 DNA follows: TGTGCCAGCAGCTTGGGGGCTAATTCACCCCTCCACTTT. Residues: CASSLGANSPLHF.

This clonotype has just a few counts. This chain connects TRBV10-3 to TRBJ2-2; 9 bases fit TRBD1. J lost 1 base, V lost 7 bases, and 10 bases had no gene match. The CDR3 has 17 residues. Germline V lookup: CDR1 ENHRY, CDR2 SYGVKD. This chain's CDR3 is CAINKQGAQRNTGELFF. DNA of the CDR3: TGTGCCATCAATAAACAGGGGGCCCAGAGGAACACCGGGGAGCTGTTTTTT.

V is TRBV4-1 and J is TRBJ1-1; D is unclear. This CDR3 region has 14 residues. Germline V CDR1 and CDR2: MGHRA, YSYEKL. Trimming stripped 1 base from V and 1 base from J, with 7 bases between. The CDR3 here is CASSQGLGNTEAFF. CDR3 in DNA: TGCGCCAGCAGCCAAGGCTTGGGGAACACTGAAGCTTTCTTT.

A few counts support this clonotype. CDR3 sequence (DNA): TGCGCCAGCAGCTTGGGAGTGGGACCCCCTCAGCCCCAGCATTTT. Its translation is CASSLGVGPPQPQHF. The chain couples TRBV5-1 to TRBJ1-5, with a weak D call TRBD1 (5 bases). The ends were cut back, 0 bases at V and 6 bases at J, with 13 bases in the middle. Germline V gene sequence: CDR1 SGHRS, CDR2 YFSETQ. The CDR3 length is 15 residues.

The V gene is TRBV27, the J gene TRBJ2-7, with 7 nucleotides matching TRBD2. In germline, CDR1 is MNHEY, CDR2 SMNVEV (reference sequence). Trimming removed 2 bases from V and 4 bases from J; junction bases left unmatched: 5. This CDR3 spans 14 amino acids. DNA for the CDR3: TGTGCCAGCAGTTTACGGGGGGTGGTGTACGAGCAGTACTTC. Amino acids: CASSLRGVVYEQYF.

This clonotype was seen more than once but under ten times. The chain joins TRBV4-3 to TRBJ2-2; TRBD2 agrees at 9 bases. V lost 4 bases and J lost 6; bases outside the gene matches: 6. Germline V gene sequence: CDR1 LGHNA, CDR2 YSLEER. This CDR3 is 15 amino acids long. DNA of the CDR3: TGCGCCAGCAGCCCGGACGCGGGGGGGCCCGGGGAGCTGTTTTTT. It encodes CASSPDAGGPGELFF.

This clonotype was picked up a small number of times. The chain employs TRBV9 and TRBJ1-2; D not certain. CDR3 length equals 18 residues. With 0 bases removed from V and 1 base from J, the gap between germline ends came to 19 bases. CDR1 and CDR2 (germline): SGDLS, YYNGEE. Here the CDR3 DNA reads TGTGCCAGCAGCGTAGATGTATCGTCGTCGGCCGATAACTATGGCTACACCTTC. It codes for CASSVDVSSSADNYGYTF.

The rearrangement uses TRBV7-9 and TRBJ2-2; D call uncertain. Trimming removed 5 bases at V and 6 bases at J, with 10 bases between. Germline V gene data show CDR1 as SEHNR and CDR2 as FQNEAQ (reference sequence). The CDR3 runs to 13 residues. The CDR3: CASSPQLSGELFF. CDR3 nucleotides: TGTGCCAGCAGCCCGCAGCTTTCCGGGGAGCTGTTTTTT.

The chain combines TRBV29-1 with TRBJ2-2; D gene uncertain. V was clipped by 5 bases and J by 3 bases, with 10 bases between them. In germline, CDR1 is SQVTM, CDR2 ANQGSEA. This CDR3 has 13 residues. CDR3 coding DNA: TGCAGCGTTCCGGATACTCACACCGGGGAGCTGTTTTTT. It encodes CSVPDTHTGELFF.

This clonotype has more than one count but fewer than ten. The J gene is TRBJ2-5, the V gene TRBV20-1; no clear D. Germline lookup yields CDR1 DFQATT and CDR2 SNEGSKA (reference sequence). V was shortened by 1 base and J by 4 bases, with 16 bases between the two germline ends. The length of the CDR3 is 15 residues. CDR3 protein: CSARVLSFSGETQYF. The CDR3 DNA sequence: TGCAGTGCTAGAGTGTTAAGCTTTTCGGGAGAGACCCAGTACTTC.

The CDR3 DNA is TGTGCCAGCAGTGACGGGGGGGGTAGTACGGACGAGCAGTACTTC. This translates into CASSDGGGSTDEQYF. The J gene is TRBJ2-7, the V gene TRBV2; 8 bases fit TRBD2. This CDR3 comprises 15 residues. After removal of 3 bases from V and 5 bases from J, the junction contained 9 bases not matched to a gene. Looked up from germline, CDR1 is SNHLY and CDR2 is FYNNEI.

This clonotype showed up just a few times. CDR3 sequence: CASSFATGDSYTF. DNA of the CDR3: TGTGCCAGCAGTTTCGCGACAGGGGACAGCTACACCTTC. The genes are TRBV12-3 or TRBV12-4 and TRBJ1-2, with 8 bases fitting TRBD1. V lost 3 bases, J lost 9 bases, and 6 bases stayed unmatched. The CDR3 consists of 13 residues.

The chain links TRBV29-1 to TRBJ2-4, with TRBD1 matching over 7 bases. This CDR3 comprises 15 residues. The V gene end was trimmed by 7 bases and the J gene end by 3 bases; junction bases not matched to a gene: 12. Germline V gene sequence: CDR1 SQVTM, CDR2 ANQGSEA. CDR3 nucleotides: TGCAGCGCCGGAGTAGGGGGCCTAGGCAAAAACATTCAGTACTTC. It specifies CSAGVGGLGKNIQYF.

The genes are TRBV14 and TRBJ1-4; no clear D. Deletions cut 3 bases from V and 2 bases from J, with 10 bases between. The CDR3 is 15 residues long. Germline CDR1 SGHDN, CDR2 FVKESK. CDR3 DNA sequence: TGTGCCAGCAGCCATAGACCCGCTACTAATGAAAAACTGTTTTTT. Protein: CASSHRPATNEKLFF.

This clonotype showed up just once. The genes are TRBV7-9 and TRBJ1-1; tentative D call: TRBD1 (5 bases). Trimming pared 8 bases from V and 6 bases from J, leaving 13 bases between. The length of the CDR3 is 12 residues. CDR1 and CDR2 from the germline V gene are SEHNR and FQNEAQ (reference sequence). In nucleotides, the CDR3 is TGTGCCAGCTTTGGGGGGGGAGCTGAAGCTTTCTTT. It is translated as CASFGGGAEAFF.

Points on this clonotype: A read error may be the cause here, since a much bigger clone is one base away. The chain joins TRBV2 to TRBJ1-2, with D tentatively TRBD1 (6 bases). The ends were cut back, 11 bases at V and 4 bases at J, with 17 bases in the middle. The CDR3 runs to 13 residues. The V gene's germline CDR1 is SNHLY and CDR2 FYNNEI. The DNA for the CDR3 is TGTGCCGGCAAATGGTTAGGGGGCTATGGCTACACCTTC. Residues: CAGKWLGGYGYTF.

The rearrangement links TRBV9 to TRBJ1-2, with D unclear. The CDR3 runs 13 residues. The V and J ends lost 4 bases and 7 bases respectively, with 14 bases between them. CDR1 SGDLS and CDR2 YYNGEE come from the germline V gene. The CDR3 nucleotides read TGTGCCAGCAGCCCTTGGAGGGAGGGTGGCTACACCTTC. Protein sequence: CASSPWREGGYTF.

There are a few counts of this clonotype. CDR3 in DNA: TGTGCCAGCAGTTACGCGGACAGGGTGACTAATGAAAAACTGTTTTTT. Its translation: CASSYADRVTNEKLFF. This sequence joins TRBV6-2 or TRBV6-3 and TRBJ1-4; 8 bases fit TRBD1. The length of the CDR3 is 16 residues. J gave up 2 bases and V 2 bases, and 4 bases lay outside the gene matches. CDR1 and CDR2 (germline): MNHEY, SVGEGT.

This clonotype was observed a handful of times. CDR3 sequence reads: CATRKGQGANTEAFF. The DNA for the CDR3 is TGTGCCACTCGGAAGGGACAGGGGGCGAACACTGAAGCTTTCTTT. The chain combines TRBV10-3 with TRBJ1-1, with 12 nucleotides matching TRBD1. J lost 1 base, V lost 10 bases, and 7 bases had no gene match. Germline V gene lookup returns CDR1 ENHRY and CDR2 SYGVKD. The CDR3 contains 15 residues.

This chain uses TRBV7-8 with TRBJ2-7; D is unresolved. Germline CDR1 reads SGHVS; CDR2 reads FQNEAQ. This CDR3 region has 18 residues. V lost 1 base to trimming and J lost 2 bases, with 21 bases between them. CDR3 nucleotide sequence: TGTGCCAGCAGCTTAGAAAGGGCGAGGACCTCCCGCACCTACGAGCAGTACTTC. Its translation is CASSLERARTSRTYEQYF.

This clonotype was picked up a small number of times. The V gene is TRBV20-1, the J gene TRBJ2-5; D may match TRBD1 or TRBD2 (7 bases each). Deletions cut 0 bases from V and 11 bases from J, with 22 bases between. Germline V gene data show CDR1 as DFQATT and CDR2 as SNEGSKA (reference sequence). The CDR3 length is 15 residues. The CDR3 sequence is CSAREVGGGPREQYF. The CDR3 nucleotides are TGCAGTGCTAGAGAGGTGGGAGGGGGCCCTAGGGAGCAGTACTTC.

This clonotype has just a few counts. This chain connects TRBV9 to TRBJ2-6, with 7 bases lining up with TRBD2. The V and J ends lost 3 bases and 0 bases, in that order; junction bases with no gene match: 9. The CDR3 has 18 residues. The germline CDR1 and CDR2 sequences are SGDLS and YYNGEE. The CDR3 reads CASSDRSGGSSGANVLTF. Written as DNA, the CDR3 is TGTGCCAGCAGCGATAGGTCCGGCGGGAGCTCTGGGGCCAACGTCCTGACTTTC. The variable domain in full, with the rest retrieved from reference TRBV9 and TRBJ2-6, is DSGVTQTPKHLITATGQRVTLRCSPRSGDLSVYWYQQSLDQGLQFLIQYYNGEERAKGNILERFSAQQFPDLHSELNLSSLELGDSALYFCASSDRSGGSSGANVLTFGAGSRLTVL.

The CDR3 here is CASSYRTGRGYTF. The CDR3 DNA reads as TGTGCCAGCAGTTACCGTACAGGGCGCGGCTACACCTTC. The V and J genes are TRBV6-5 and TRBJ1-2, with D tentatively TRBD1 (6 bases). Germline V gene sequence: CDR1 MNHEY, CDR2 SVGAGI. The CDR3 extends over 13 amino acids. The V end was cut by 2 bases, the J end by 8 bases, with 12 bases between.

In this sample, this clonotype turned up a few times. The V call is TRBV6-2 or TRBV6-3, the J call TRBJ2-7, with D perhaps TRBD1 (6 bases). Trimming took off 0 bases at V and 4 bases at J, with 10 bases between the two ends. This CDR3 comprises 14 residues. Looked up from germline, CDR1 is MNHEY and CDR2 is SVGEGT. CDR3 amino acids: CASSYSAGAYEQYF. The DNA for the CDR3 is TGTGCCAGCAGTTACTCGGCAGGGGCGTACGAGCAGTACTTC.

V and J are TRBV6-1 and TRBJ2-4; D possibly corresponds to TRBD1 (5 bases). The length of the CDR3 is 13 residues. CDR1 MNHNS and CDR2 SASEGT come from the germline V gene. V shed 4 bases and J shed 5 bases, with 9 bases lying between them. The CDR3 here is CASSVPTENIQYF. CDR3 DNA: TGTGCCAGCAGTGTACCGACAGAAAACATTCAGTACTTC.